This TCR beta chain was observed in a study of control samples from healthy donors and cancer patients. The CDR3 is made up of 16 amino acids. The J segment lost 5 bases and the V segment lost 6 bases, leaving 11 bases of the junction unmatched. Germline CDR1 and CDR2: MDHEN and SYDVKM. Using immunoSEQ multiplex PCR, the repertoire was profiled, and TCRdb retains in-frame clones only, with some absent. This sample carries 95,000 to 100,000 clones, roughly 90% of them seen once, and the ten largest clones take 7.8%. The sequencing sample was made of blood. The chain combines TRBV28 with TRBJ2-1, with 9 nucleotides matching TRBD2. This clonotype was obtained from a man aged 30-40 years in good health. The CDR3 reads CASRHPQAGGNNEQFF. DNA for the CDR3: TGTGCCAGCAGACATCCTCAAGCGGGAGGAAACAATGAGCAGTTCTTC.